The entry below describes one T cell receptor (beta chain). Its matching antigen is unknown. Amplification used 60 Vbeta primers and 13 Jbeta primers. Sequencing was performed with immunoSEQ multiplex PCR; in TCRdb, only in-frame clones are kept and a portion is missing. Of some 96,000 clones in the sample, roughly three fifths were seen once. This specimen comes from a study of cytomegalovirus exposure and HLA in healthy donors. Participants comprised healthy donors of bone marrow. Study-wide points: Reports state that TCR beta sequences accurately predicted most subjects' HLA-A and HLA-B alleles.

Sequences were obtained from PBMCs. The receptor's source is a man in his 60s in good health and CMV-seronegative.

The CDR3 region is CASGLGETGELFF. CDR3 bases: TGTGCCAGTGGACTCGGAGAAACCGGGGAGCTGTTTTTT. J is TRBJ2-2 and V is TRBV28, with D possibly being TRBD2 (5 bases). Germline V gene lookup returns CDR1 MDHEN and CDR2 SYDVKM. The CDR3 has 13 amino acids. The ends were cut back, 9 bases at V and 5 bases at J, with 13 bases in the middle. The full variable domain, completed using reference TRBV28 and TRBJ2-2, is DVKVTQSSRYLVKRTGEKVFLECVQDMDHENMFWYRQDPGLGLRLIYFSYDVKMKEKGDIPEGYSVSREKKERFSLILESASTNQTSMYLCASGLGETGELFFGEGSRLTVL.